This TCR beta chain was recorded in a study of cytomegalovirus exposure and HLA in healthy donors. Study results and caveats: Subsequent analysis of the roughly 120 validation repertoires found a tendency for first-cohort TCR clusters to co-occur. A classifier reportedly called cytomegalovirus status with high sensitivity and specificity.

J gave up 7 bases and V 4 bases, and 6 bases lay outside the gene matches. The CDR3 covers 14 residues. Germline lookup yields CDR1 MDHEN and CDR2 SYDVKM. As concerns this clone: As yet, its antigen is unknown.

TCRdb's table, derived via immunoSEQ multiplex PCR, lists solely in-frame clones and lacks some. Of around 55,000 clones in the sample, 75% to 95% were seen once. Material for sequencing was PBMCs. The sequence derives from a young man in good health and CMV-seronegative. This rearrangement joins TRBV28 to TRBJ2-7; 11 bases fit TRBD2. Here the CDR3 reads CASSSTSGSQEQYF. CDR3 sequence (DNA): TGTGCCAGCAGTTCCACTAGCGGGAGTCAAGAGCAGTACTTC.